This is a list of T cell receptor beta chains from one sample in a study of shared clonotypes between healthy human individuals. Assay: immunoSEQ multiplex PCR; the TCRdb copy retains only in-frame clones and omits some. This sample has about 2.5 million clones; approximately 90% occur once, and the top ten carry around 0.4%. Material: naive CD4+ T cells from PBMCs. These receptors originate from a man aged 18 to 30 in good health. Some clones in this sample may be carry-over from other donors' samples. CDR3s include the opening cysteine and the closing phenylalanine or tryptophan. The D gene is left open where the match is weak. Clone sizes are given selectively: once, few, many, or a class where the clone is expanded.

J gene: TRBJ2-1
V gene: TRBV28
D gene: TRBD2
clone size: few
CDR3 protein: CASSLQAGVGEQFF
CDR3 DNA: TGTGCCAGCAGTTTACAAGCGGGAGTAGGGGAGCAGTTCTTC

J gene: TRBJ1-2
V gene: TRBV7-3
D gene: -
clone size: few
CDR3 protein: CASRQGPGDGYTF
CDR3 DNA: TGTGCCAGCAGACAGGGCCCTGGGGATGGCTACACCTTC

J gene: TRBJ2-5
V gene: TRBV18
D gene: TRBD2
clone size: -
CDR3 protein: CASSGPGLAGGPREETQYF
CDR3 DNA: TGTGCCAGCTCAGGTCCGGGACTAGCGGGAGGGCCTAGAGAAGAGACCCAGTACTTC

J gene: TRBJ2-7
V gene: TRBV18
D gene: -
clone size: -
CDR3 protein: CASSEGVNSYEQYF
CDR3 DNA: TGTGCCAGCTCAGAGGGGGTAAACTCCTACGAGCAGTACTTC

J gene: TRBJ1-5
V gene: TRBV5-1
D gene: -
clone size: -
CDR3 protein: CASSPAGPNQPQHF
CDR3 DNA: TGCGCCAGCAGCCCCGCAGGACCCAATCAGCCCCAGCATTTT

J gene: TRBJ1-2
V gene: TRBV6-5
D gene: TRBD1
clone size: -
CDR3 protein: CASSYWIRDRVYGYTF
CDR3 DNA: TGTGCCAGCAGTTACTGGATCCGGGACAGGGTATATGGCTACACCTTC

J gene: TRBJ2-5
V gene: TRBV5-1
D gene: -
clone size: -
CDR3 protein: CASSWIWAQETQYF
CDR3 DNA: TGCGCCAGCAGCTGGATATGGGCCCAAGAGACCCAGTACTTC

J gene: TRBJ1-1
V gene: TRBV11-3
D gene: -
clone size: -
CDR3 protein: CASSLDGTTEAFF
CDR3 DNA: TGTGCCAGCAGCTTAGATGGAACAACAGAAGCTTTCTTT

J gene: TRBJ2-6
V gene: TRBV9
D gene: -
clone size: -
CDR3 protein: CASSVGFGSGANVLTF
CDR3 DNA: TGTGCCAGCAGCGTAGGGTTTGGCTCTGGGGCCAACGTCCTGACTTTC

J gene: TRBJ1-3
V gene: TRBV7-9
D gene: -
clone size: -
CDR3 protein: CASSLGQPSSGNTIYF
CDR3 DNA: TGTGCCAGCAGCTTAGGACAGCCAAGCTCTGGAAACACCATATATTTT

J gene: TRBJ2-7
V gene: TRBV5-1
D gene: -
clone size: -
CDR3 protein: CASSRLNSGHQTTYEQYF
CDR3 DNA: TGCGCCAGCAGCCGACTCAACTCGGGACACCAGACTACCTACGAGCAGTACTTC

J gene: TRBJ2-7
V gene: TRBV7-6
D gene: -
clone size: -
CDR3 protein: CAGSNGQGVHEQYF
CDR3 DNA: TGTGCCGGAAGCAACGGGCAGGGCGTCCACGAGCAGTACTTC

J gene: TRBJ2-6
V gene: TRBV7-9
D gene: -
clone size: -
CDR3 protein: CASSLGDSGANVLTF
CDR3 DNA: TGTGCCAGCAGCTTGGGGGACTCTGGGGCCAACGTCCTGACTTTC

J gene: TRBJ2-4
V gene: TRBV7-8
D gene: -
clone size: -
CDR3 protein: CASSTAGILAKNIQYF
CDR3 DNA: TGTGCCAGCAGCACTGCAGGGATACTAGCCAAAAACATTCAGTACTTC

J gene: TRBJ2-5
V gene: TRBV11-2
D gene: -
clone size: -
CDR3 protein: CASSRGLKETQYF
CDR3 DNA: TGTGCCAGCAGCCGTGGACTTAAAGAGACCCAGTACTTC

J gene: TRBJ2-3
V gene: TRBV7-2
D gene: -
clone size: once
CDR3 protein: CASSWSWGSTDTQYF
CDR3 DNA: TGTGCCAGCAGCTGGAGTTGGGGGAGCACAGATACGCAGTATTTT

J gene: TRBJ1-1
V gene: TRBV5-6
D gene: -
clone size: -
CDR3 protein: CASSLLSGGETEAFF
CDR3 DNA: TGTGCCAGCAGCTTGCTATCCGGGGGCGAAACTGAAGCTTTCTTT

J gene: TRBJ2-7
V gene: TRBV30
D gene: -
clone size: -
CDR3 protein: CAWTSGSDEQYF
CDR3 DNA: TGTGCCTGGACCTCCGGGAGCGACGAGCAGTACTTC

J gene: TRBJ1-5
V gene: TRBV6-1
D gene: TRBD1
clone size: -
CDR3 protein: CASREDRGASQPQHF
CDR3 DNA: TGTGCCAGCAGAGAAGACAGGGGGGCAAGTCAGCCCCAGCATTTT

J gene: TRBJ1-1
V gene: TRBV7-2
D gene: -
clone size: -
CDR3 protein: CASSRAALNTEAFF
CDR3 DNA: TGTGCCAGCAGCCGTGCGGCCTTGAACACTGAAGCTTTCTTT

J gene: TRBJ2-6
V gene: TRBV7-9
D gene: -
clone size: -
CDR3 protein: CASSSIYRSGANVLTF
CDR3 DNA: TGTGCCAGCAGCTCCATATACAGGTCTGGGGCCAACGTCCTGACTTTC

J gene: TRBJ2-7
V gene: TRBV30
D gene: TRBD2
clone size: -
CDR3 protein: CAWRVAGHATHLYF
CDR3 DNA: TGTGCCTGGAGGGTAGCGGGCCATGCTACCCACTTGTACTTC

J gene: TRBJ2-1
V gene: TRBV7-9
D gene: -
clone size: -
CDR3 protein: CASSRGGTYNEQFF
CDR3 DNA: TGTGCCAGCAGCAGGGGCGGGACTTACAATGAGCAGTTCTTC

J gene: TRBJ2-5
V gene: TRBV6-5
D gene: -
clone size: -
CDR3 protein: CASSPQETQYF
CDR3 DNA: TGTGCCAGCAGTCCACAGGAGACCCAGTACTTC

J gene: TRBJ2-3
V gene: TRBV7-6
D gene: TRBD2
clone size: -
CDR3 protein: CASSYGRADTQYF
CDR3 DNA: TGTGCCAGCAGCTACGGGAGGGCAGATACGCAGTATTTT

J gene: TRBJ2-7
V gene: TRBV6-5
D gene: -
clone size: -
CDR3 protein: CASSYFPGLGEQYF
CDR3 DNA: TGTGCCAGCAGTTATTTTCCGGGTTTGGGCGAGCAGTACTTC

J gene: TRBJ1-1
V gene: TRBV6-5
D gene: -
clone size: -
CDR3 protein: CASSPGRINTEAFF
CDR3 DNA: TGTGCCAGCAGCCCGGGACGAATCAACACTGAAGCTTTCTTT

J gene: TRBJ2-1
V gene: TRBV5-8
D gene: -
clone size: -
CDR3 protein: CASNLGQRYNEQFF
CDR3 DNA: TGTGCCAGCAATCTAGGACAGAGGTACAATGAGCAGTTCTTC

J gene: TRBJ2-3
V gene: TRBV5-1
D gene: TRBD2
clone size: once
CDR3 protein: CASGLAGGLDTQYF
CDR3 DNA: TGCGCCAGCGGATTAGCGGGAGGGTTAGATACGCAGTATTTT

J gene: TRBJ2-7
V gene: TRBV29-1
D gene: -
clone size: -
CDR3 protein: CSVGPGRDSYEQYF
CDR3 DNA: TGCAGCGTTGGTCCGGGGCGGGACTCCTACGAGCAGTACTTC

J gene: TRBJ2-7
V gene: TRBV6-6
D gene: -
clone size: -
CDR3 protein: CASSYIQVYEQYF
CDR3 DNA: TGTGCCAGCAGTTACATACAGGTATACGAGCAGTACTTC

J gene: TRBJ2-5
V gene: TRBV18
D gene: TRBD2
clone size: -
CDR3 protein: CASSPGGIQETQYF
CDR3 DNA: TGTGCCAGCTCACCGGGGGGGATCCAAGAGACCCAGTACTTC

J gene: TRBJ2-5
V gene: TRBV4-1
D gene: -
clone size: once
CDR3 protein: CASSQPGIQETQYF
CDR3 DNA: TGCGCCAGCAGCCAACCAGGGATACAAGAGACCCAGTACTTC

J gene: TRBJ2-7
V gene: TRBV5-1
D gene: TRBD1
clone size: -
CDR3 protein: CASSPGDRGDYEQYF
CDR3 DNA: TGCGCCAGCAGCCCAGGAGACAGGGGGGACTACGAGCAGTACTTC

J gene: TRBJ1-2
V gene: TRBV28
D gene: -
clone size: -
CDR3 protein: CASSSGLNYGYTF
CDR3 DNA: TGTGCCAGCAGTTCGGGACTGAACTATGGCTACACCTTC

J gene: TRBJ1-1
V gene: TRBV28
D gene: -
clone size: -
CDR3 protein: CASSWWTEAFF
CDR3 DNA: TGTGCCAGCAGTTGGTGGACTGAAGCTTTCTTT

J gene: TRBJ1-2
V gene: TRBV5-1
D gene: -
clone size: once
CDR3 protein: CASSLSGGRHGYTF
CDR3 DNA: TGCGCCAGCAGCTTAAGCGGGGGCCGGCATGGCTACACCTTC

J gene: TRBJ2-1
V gene: TRBV6-1
D gene: -
clone size: -
CDR3 protein: CASSSPGGNNEQFF
CDR3 DNA: TGTGCCAGCAGTTCTCCCGGGGGAAACAATGAGCAGTTCTTC

J gene: TRBJ1-2
V gene: TRBV7-9
D gene: -
clone size: few
CDR3 protein: CASFAPANYGYTF
CDR3 DNA: TGTGCCAGCTTTGCCCCAGCTAACTATGGCTACACCTTC

J gene: TRBJ2-1
V gene: TRBV19
D gene: TRBD1
clone size: -
CDR3 protein: CASSRTGTGYNEQFF
CDR3 DNA: TGTGCCAGTAGCCGGACAGGGACCGGCTACAATGAGCAGTTCTTC

J gene: TRBJ2-5
V gene: TRBV5-4
D gene: -
clone size: -
CDR3 protein: CASSLAGETQYF
CDR3 DNA: TGTGCCAGCAGCTTGGCTGGTGAGACCCAGTACTTC

J gene: TRBJ2-3
V gene: TRBV14
D gene: -
clone size: -
CDR3 protein: CASSRTLAHTQYF
CDR3 DNA: TGTGCCAGCAGTCGAACTCTCGCCCATACGCAGTATTTT

J gene: TRBJ2-7
V gene: TRBV28
D gene: -
clone size: -
CDR3 protein: CASSFQPTVHEQYF
CDR3 DNA: TGTGCCAGCAGTTTCCAACCGACAGTCCACGAGCAGTACTTC

J gene: TRBJ1-2
V gene: TRBV28
D gene: -
clone size: -
CDR3 protein: CASSLSLTDWGTYGYTF
CDR3 DNA: TGTGCCAGCAGTTTATCCCTGACGGACTGGGGCACCTATGGCTACACCTTC